These T cell receptor beta chains were read from a single sample in a study of T cells after yellow fever vaccination. MiXCR was run by TCRdb on the 5' RACE reads, yielding one entry per CDR3 protein. The table lists 110,000 to 150,000 distinct CDR3 sequences, under 8% of them singletons. Here the sequenced sample was CD4+ T cells sorted from PBMCs, taken 10 days after the yellow fever booster vaccination. These receptors originate from a man younger than 40 who received the YFV17D yellow fever vaccine. CDR3s include the opening cysteine and the closing phenylalanine or tryptophan. The D gene is left open where the match is weak.

v_gene: TRBV7-2
d_gene: TRBD2
CDR3aa: CASSLARLAGAGTGELFF

v_gene: TRBV7-8
d_gene: TRBD1
CDR3aa: CASSSRTGAAEQYF

v_gene: TRBV5-1
d_gene: NA
CDR3aa: CASSLAGSLYEQYF

v_gene: TRBV12-3/TRBV12-4
d_gene: TRBD1
CDR3aa: CASSFGGQGEETQYF

v_gene: TRBV5-4
d_gene: TRBD1
CDR3aa: CASSYRDRENTEAFF

v_gene: TRBV5-1
d_gene: NA
CDR3aa: CASSSTVGGTARHF

v_gene: TRBV20-1
d_gene: TRBD2
CDR3aa: CVGLAIDTQYF

v_gene: TRBV6-1
d_gene: TRBD2
CDR3aa: CASRERAGGTDTQYF

v_gene: TRBV20-1
d_gene: TRBD2
CDR3aa: CSAPRGTSGTYEQYF

v_gene: TRBV7-2
d_gene: NA
CDR3aa: CASSPLGVDTQYF

v_gene: TRBV20-1
d_gene: NA
CDR3aa: CSARDKSRRRQISGANVLTF

v_gene: TRBV4-3
d_gene: TRBD2
CDR3aa: CASSLRLAGIYEQFF

v_gene: TRBV4-1
d_gene: TRBD2
CDR3aa: CASSQGKGLAGRSGETQYF